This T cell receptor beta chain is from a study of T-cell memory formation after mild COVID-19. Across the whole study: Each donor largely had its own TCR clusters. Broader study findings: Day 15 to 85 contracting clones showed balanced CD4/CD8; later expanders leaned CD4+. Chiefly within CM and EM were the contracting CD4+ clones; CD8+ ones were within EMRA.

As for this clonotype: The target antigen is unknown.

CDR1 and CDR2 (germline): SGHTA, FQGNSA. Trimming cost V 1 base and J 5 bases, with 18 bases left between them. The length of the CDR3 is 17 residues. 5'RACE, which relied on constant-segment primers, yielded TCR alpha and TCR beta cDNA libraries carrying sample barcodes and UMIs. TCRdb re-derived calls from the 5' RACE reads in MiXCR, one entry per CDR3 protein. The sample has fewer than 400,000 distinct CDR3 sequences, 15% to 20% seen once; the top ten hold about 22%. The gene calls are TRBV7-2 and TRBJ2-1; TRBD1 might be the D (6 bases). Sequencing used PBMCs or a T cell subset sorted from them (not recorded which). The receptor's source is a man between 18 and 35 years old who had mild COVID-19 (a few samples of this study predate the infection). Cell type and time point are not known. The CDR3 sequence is CASSLEIGAGANNEQFF. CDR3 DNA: TGTGCCAGCAGCTTAGAAATAGGGGCAGGGGCGAACAATGAGCAGTTCTTC.